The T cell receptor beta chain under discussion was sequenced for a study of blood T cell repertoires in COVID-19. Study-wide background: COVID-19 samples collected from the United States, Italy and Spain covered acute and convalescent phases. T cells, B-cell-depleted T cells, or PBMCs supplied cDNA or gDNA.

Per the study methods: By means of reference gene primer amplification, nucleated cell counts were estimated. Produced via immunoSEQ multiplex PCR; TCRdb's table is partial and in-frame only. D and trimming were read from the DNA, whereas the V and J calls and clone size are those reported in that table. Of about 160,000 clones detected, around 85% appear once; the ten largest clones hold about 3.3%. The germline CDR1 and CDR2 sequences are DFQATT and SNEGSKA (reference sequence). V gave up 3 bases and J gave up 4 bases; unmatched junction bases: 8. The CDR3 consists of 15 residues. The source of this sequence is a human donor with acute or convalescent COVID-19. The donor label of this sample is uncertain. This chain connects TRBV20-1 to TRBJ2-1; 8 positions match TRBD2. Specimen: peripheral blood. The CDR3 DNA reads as TGCAGTGCTAGTCCCGCGGGGGGCCGGTACAATGAGCAGTTCTTC. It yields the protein CSASPAGGRYNEQFF.